The clone carrying this T cell receptor beta chain has just a few counts. Its antigen is as yet unknown. The CDR3 loop spans 16 amino acids. Germline loops: CDR1 SGDLS, CDR2 YYNGEE. The V and J ends lost 4 bases and 4 bases respectively, with 20 bases between them. The source of the sample is a study of T cells in Graves' hyperthyroidism and ophthalmopathy. Whole-study findings and limits: By a 13 V-J model, ophthalmopathy was set apart from stable hyperthyroidism. Prediction of ophthalmopathy progression came a median around 6.1 months pre-onset. Most clonotypes expanded in thyroid above 0.001 were likewise present in blood.

From RNA transcripts, TCR beta CDR3 regions were amplified. Researchers ran a first-round RT-PCR on the TCR CDR3 using the HTBI primer set. From the multiplex PCR reads, TCRdb called clonotypes with MiXCR, one entry per CDR3 protein. This sample yields about 250,000 distinct CDR3 sequences, of which over 12% are seen a single time; roughly 31% belongs to the top ten. This receptor was obtained from a woman in her fifties or sixties with Graves' hyperthyroidism that later progressed to Graves' ophthalmopathy. Sequencing was performed on blood. The rearrangement uses TRBV9 and TRBJ1-1, with D possibly TRBD1 on 6 matching bases. The CDR3 reads CASSKRDRSTATEAFF. CDR3 nucleotide sequence: TGTGCCAGCAGCAAACGCGACAGGTCCACGGCCACTGAAGCTTTCTTT.